This T cell receptor (beta chain) derives from a study of control samples from healthy donors and cancer patients. Germline assignment: CDR1 KGHSH and CDR2 LQKENI. V gave up 0 bases and J gave up 6 bases, with 8 bases separating them. This CDR3 is built from 14 residues. Libraries were prepared by immunoSEQ multiplex PCR; TCRdb keeps only in-frame clonotypes and omits some of them. The sample contains approximately 100,000 clones, about four fifths of which appear only once. This clone was counted a single time. Sequencing input: blood. This receptor was identified in a man aged 60 to 69 in good health. The chain couples TRBV18 to TRBJ2-2; no firm D call. CDR3 sequence (DNA): TGTGCCAGCTCACCACCATTAAGCTCCGGGGAGCTGTTTTTT. It encodes CASSPPLSSGELFF.